This passage covers 11 T cell receptor beta chains from one sample sequenced in a study of Ad26.COV2.S vaccination and SARS-CoV-2 variants. Described treatment: approximately 18 received Ad26.COV2.S at low or high dose, single or two shots; 5 received placebo; per-sample allocation not given. Repertoires come from day 63 after the first vaccine or placebo injection. Clones were sequenced by immunoSEQ multiplex PCR, and TCRdb holds only the in-frame ones, with some missing. This table has 300,000 to 400,000 clones, roughly 85% appearing once. This specimen consisted of peripheral blood, obtained in a trial of Ad26.COV2.S vaccine versus placebo. Source of these receptors: a person between 18 and 65 years old who received the Ad26.COV2.S COVID-19 vaccine or a placebo.

This chain connects TRBV10-2 to TRBJ2-7, with unresolved D. The CDR3 length is 14 residues. V lost 7 bases and J 0 bases, leaving 13 bases between the germline ends. Germline values: CDR1 WSHSY, CDR2 SAAADI. The CDR3: CASTGVGSSYEQYF. CDR3 DNA: TGCGCCAGCACAGGAGTAGGAAGCTCCTACGAGCAGTACTTC.

The table lists this clone with a count of one. This chain uses TRBV4-3 with TRBJ2-1, with TRBD1 matching over 7 bases. The ends lost 2 bases at V and 7 bases at J; junction bases unmatched: 8. The CDR3 spans 15 residues. Germline-derived CDR1 and CDR2 are LGHNA and YSLEER. CDR3 in amino acids: CASSQTNRGGNEQFF. Here the CDR3 DNA reads TGCGCCAGCAGCCAAACCAACAGGGGCGGTAATGAGCAGTTCTTC.

This clone was observed a few times. This chain joins TRBV6-7 and TRBJ1-4; TRBD1 matches at 8 bases. TRBV6-7 is an open reading frame, and its role is uncertain. V was pared by 0 bases and J by 1 base, with 16 bases of the junction left unmatched. The CDR3 contains 21 residues. The chain's CDR3 is CASSYSFVSDRGALTNEKLFF. In DNA, the CDR3 is TGTGCCAGCAGTTACTCTTTCGTTTCAGACAGGGGCGCCCTAACTAATGAAAAACTGTTTTTT.

Of note for this clone: Other DNA sequences in the same sample also yield this CDR3. The J gene is TRBJ2-1, the V gene TRBV7-2; perhaps TRBD1 as D (6 bases). This CDR3 has 13 residues. Germline CDR1 reads SGHTA; CDR2 reads FQGNSA. Trimming left V 1 base short and J 7 bases short, with 8 bases between. The CDR3 is CASSLGTANEQFF. DNA for the CDR3: TGTGCCAGCAGCTTAGGGACAGCAAATGAGCAGTTCTTC. The complete variable domain, with remaining parts taken from reference TRBV7-2 and TRBJ2-1, reads GAGVSQSPSNKVTEKGKDVELRCDPISGHTALYWYRQSLGQGLEFLIYFQGNSAPDKSGLPSDRFSAERTGGSVSTLTIQRTQQEDSAVYLCASSLGTANEQFFGPGTRLTVL.

This clone is medium-sized. This chain connects TRBV18 to TRBJ2-7; D is undetermined. Per the germline V gene, CDR1 is KGHSH and CDR2 is LQKENI. This CDR3 region has 13 residues. Trimming stripped 3 bases from V and 6 bases from J, with 12 bases between. The CDR3 DNA is TGTGCCAGCTCACCTTCAGCCGCCGGCGAGCAGTACTTC. Translating gives CASSPSAAGEQYF.

The CDR3 spells CASSPKVTAYQETQYF. CDR3 bases: TGTGCCAGCAGCCCCAAAGTCACAGCGTACCAAGAGACCCAGTACTTC. The genes are TRBV3-1 (or the pseudogene TRBV3-2) and TRBJ2-5; D remains ambiguous. Trimming pared 4 bases from V and 0 bases from J, leaving 15 bases between. Germline values: CDR1 LGHDT, CDR2 YNNKEL (reference sequence). The CDR3 loop spans 16 amino acids.

The chain couples TRBV9 to TRBJ1-2, with D perhaps TRBD1 (5 bases). The CDR3 is 14 residues long. The germline CDR1 and CDR2 sequences are SGDLS and YYNGEE. V was trimmed by 2 bases and J by 6 bases, leaving 14 bases between them. The chain's CDR3 is CASSVAKPGNGYTF. The CDR3 bases are TGTGCCAGCAGCGTTGCGAAGCCAGGGAATGGCTACACCTTC.

The rearrangement uses TRBV5-1 and TRBJ2-5; no definite D call. The germline V and J ends were trimmed by 1 base and 1 base, with 8 bases remaining between them. The CDR3 totals 14 residues. Germline V gene sequence: CDR1 SGHRS, CDR2 YFSETQ. This CDR3 reads CASSLSRSQETQYF. CDR3 DNA sequence: TGCGCCAGCAGCTTGTCGCGCAGCCAAGAGACCCAGTACTTC.

This chain joins TRBV5-1 and TRBJ2-2; D tentatively fits TRBD1 or TRBD2 (5 bases each). The germline V gene encodes CDR1 SGHRS and CDR2 YFSETQ. The ends were cut back, 0 bases at V and 6 bases at J, with 9 bases in the middle. The CDR3 extends over 14 amino acids. CDR3 protein: CASSLVRDAGELFF. The CDR3 DNA reads as TGCGCCAGCAGCTTGGTCAGGGACGCCGGGGAGCTGTTTTTT.

This clone was observed a single time. The chain uses TRBV2 and TRBJ2-3; unclear D gene. Germline V CDR1 and CDR2: SNHLY, FYNNEI. The CDR3 length is 13 residues. Trimming stripped 4 bases from V and 2 bases from J, with 7 bases between. The CDR3 sequence is CASSVRITDTQYF. For the CDR3, the DNA is TGTGCCAGCAGTGTGAGAATCACAGATACGCAGTATTTT.

This clone was seen more than once but under ten times. The rearrangement joins TRBV10-3 to TRBJ2-1; no firm D call. The ends were cut back, 1 base at V and 7 bases at J, with 5 bases in the middle. The CDR3 covers 12 residues. Germline V gives CDR1 ENHRY, CDR2 SYGVKD. CDR3 sequence: CAISELLNEQFF. The DNA for the CDR3 is TGTGCCATCAGTGAGTTGCTGAATGAGCAGTTCTTC.